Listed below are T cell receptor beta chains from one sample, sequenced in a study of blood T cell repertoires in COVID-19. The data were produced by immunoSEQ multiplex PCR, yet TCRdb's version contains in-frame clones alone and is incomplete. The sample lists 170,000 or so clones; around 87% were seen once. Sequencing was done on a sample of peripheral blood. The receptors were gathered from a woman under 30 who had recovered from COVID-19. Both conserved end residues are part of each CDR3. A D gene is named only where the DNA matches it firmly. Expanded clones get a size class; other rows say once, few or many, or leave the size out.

CASSDLRWDYTGSKNIQYF,TGTGCCAGCAGTGACCTACGGTGGGACTATACAGGGTCCAAAAACATTCAGTACTTC,.,.,TRBV6-1,TRBJ2-4,19
CASSIATRPDTQYF,TGTGCCAGTAGTATCGCGACTAGACCAGATACGCAGTATTTT,.,.,TRBV19,TRBJ2-3,14
CASSLGQKNSPLHF,TGTGCCAGCTCACTCGGACAGAAGAATTCACCCCTCCACTTT,.,.,TRBV18,TRBJ1-6,14
CASSLPSGGAYEQYF,TGTGCCAGCAGCTTGCCTAGCGGGGGGGCCTACGAGCAGTACTTC,TRBD2,.,TRBV7-9,TRBJ2-7,15
CASSIVQGGQPQHF,TGTGCCAGTAGTATCGTTCAGGGAGGGCAGCCCCAGCATTTT,.,once,TRBV19,TRBJ1-5,14
CASSRGQGPMNTEAFF,TGTGCCAGTAGTAGAGGACAGGGCCCAATGAACACTGAAGCTTTCTTT,TRBD1,.,TRBV19,TRBJ1-1,16
CASLGQGKGGVYGYTF,TGTGCCAGTCTAGGACAGGGTAAAGGTGGGGTATATGGCTACACCTTC,TRBD1,.,TRBV9,TRBJ1-2,16
CASSSGWGGYEQYF,TGTGCCAGCAGCTCCGGCTGGGGGGGGTACGAGCAGTACTTC,TRBD2,.,TRBV7-2,TRBJ2-7,14
CASSEVGGQGYRLFF,TGTGCCAGCAGTGAAGTTGGGGGACAGGGATATAGACTGTTTTTT,TRBD1,.,TRBV2,TRBJ1-4,15
CASSPGTGSYGYTF,TGTGCCAGCTCACCTGGGACAGGGTCCTATGGCTACACCTTC,TRBD1,once,TRBV18,TRBJ1-2,14
CASSRQGADVPHGYTF,TGTGCCAGCAGCCGACAGGGGGCCGATGTCCCACATGGCTACACCTTC,TRBD1,.,TRBV7-9,TRBJ1-2,16
CASSWTDTDTQYF,TGTGCCAGCAGTTGGACAGATACAGATACGCAGTATTTT,.,.,TRBV27,TRBJ2-3,13
CASSFQNTEAFF,TGTGCCAGCAGCTTTCAGAACACTGAAGCTTTCTTT,.,.,TRBV7-9,TRBJ1-1,12
CASSRVNREGYNEQFF,TGTGCCAGCAGTCGAGTGAACAGGGAGGGTTACAATGAGCAGTTCTTC,.,.,TRBV6-6,TRBJ2-1,16
CASSSSGGGTDTQYF,TGTGCCAGCAGCTCTAGCGGGGGGGGCACAGATACGCAGTATTTT,TRBD2,.,TRBV7-3,TRBJ2-3,15
CASTPPVGLPSRETQYF,TGTGCCAGCACCCCCCCCGTGGGGCTCCCCTCACGGGAGACCCAGTACTTC,.,.,TRBV7-9,TRBJ2-5,17
CASSPGLAGEQYF,TGTGCCAGCAGTCCGGGACTAGCGGGGGAGCAGTACTTC,TRBD2,.,TRBV27,TRBJ2-7,13
CASSLGQGEAFF,TGTGCCAGCAGTTTAGGGCAGGGTGAAGCTTTCTTT,.,.,TRBV27,TRBJ1-1,12
CSASGRGQTQYF,TGCAGTGCTAGTGGGAGGGGGCAGACCCAGTACTTC,.,.,TRBV20-1,TRBJ2-5,12
CASSLWGGVGTEAFF,TGTGCCAGCAGCTTGTGGGGGGGCGTCGGCACTGAAGCTTTCTTT,.,.,TRBV5-6,TRBJ1-1,15
CASSEGLAASYEQYF,TGTGCCAGCAGTGAAGGACTAGCGGCCTCCTACGAGCAGTACTTC,TRBD2,.,TRBV2,TRBJ2-7,15
CASSQWGPGNEQFF,TGTGCCAGCAGCCAATGGGGGCCGGGCAATGAGCAGTTCTTC,.,.,TRBV14,TRBJ2-1,14
CASSESAGGPDIQYF,TGTGCCAGCAGTGAATCAGCGGGGGGGCCGGACATTCAGTACTTC,TRBD2,few,TRBV6-1,TRBJ2-4,15
CAWRPTGELYEKLFF,TGTGCCTGGAGACCTACAGGGGAACTCTATGAAAAACTGTTTTTT,TRBD1,.,TRBV30,TRBJ1-4,15
CASSASRGQSEKLFF,TGCGCCAGCAGCGCGTCCAGGGGGCAAAGTGAAAAACTGTTTTTT,TRBD1,.,TRBV4-1,TRBJ1-4,15
CAWSVGVNTEAFF,TGTGCCTGGAGTGTAGGGGTGAACACTGAAGCTTTCTTT,.,.,TRBV30,TRBJ1-1,13
CASSPRTVGASYNEQFF,TGTGCCAGCAGTCCACGGACCGTAGGGGCCTCCTACAATGAGCAGTTCTTC,.,.,TRBV27,TRBJ2-1,17
CASSRVTGGSEAFF,TGCGCCAGCAGCCGGGTGACAGGGGGCTCTGAAGCTTTCTTT,TRBD1,.,TRBV5-1,TRBJ1-1,14
CASSRGSGNTIYF,TGTGCCAGCTCCAGAGGGTCGGGAAACACCATATATTTT,.,.,TRBV18,TRBJ1-3,13
CASSWSGTRYEQYF,TGTGCCAGCAGCTGGTCCGGGACACGCTACGAGCAGTACTTC,.,.,TRBV5-4,TRBJ2-7,14
CASSDGGALSSPLHF,TGCGCCAGCAGTGATGGGGGGGCATTGAGTTCACCCCTCCACTTT,.,.,TRBV10-2,TRBJ1-6,15
CASSLRPGEDTQYF,TGTGCCAGCAGCTTAAGGCCCGGGGAAGATACGCAGTATTTT,.,.,TRBV7-3,TRBJ2-3,14
CASSTPQQDSGNTIYF,TGTGCCAGCAGCACCCCTCAACAGGACTCTGGAAACACCATATATTTT,.,.,TRBV11-2,TRBJ1-3,16
CASSIQGLFSADTQYF,TGTGCCAGTAGTATTCAGGGTTTATTTTCCGCAGATACGCAGTATTTT,.,.,TRBV19,TRBJ2-3,16
CASSSGGGGSPLHF,TGTGCCAGCAGCTCGGGGGGGGGCGGTTCACCCCTCCACTTT,.,once,TRBV5-6,TRBJ1-6,14
CSVAGGRSYEQYF,TGCAGCGTTGCGGGGGGGCGCTCTTACGAGCAGTACTTC,TRBD2,.,TRBV29-1,TRBJ2-7,13
CASSSGQGATNEKLFF,TGTGCCAGCAGCTCGGGACAGGGGGCCACTAATGAAAAACTGTTTTTT,TRBD1,.,TRBV5-4,TRBJ1-4,16